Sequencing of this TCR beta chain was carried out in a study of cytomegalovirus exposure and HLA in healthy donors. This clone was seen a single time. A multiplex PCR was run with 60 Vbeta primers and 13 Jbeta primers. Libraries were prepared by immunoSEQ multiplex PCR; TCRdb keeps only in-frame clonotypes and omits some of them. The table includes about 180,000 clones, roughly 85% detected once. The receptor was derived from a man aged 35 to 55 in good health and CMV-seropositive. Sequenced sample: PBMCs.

In nucleotides, the CDR3 is TGTGCCAGCAGCTTAGCGCCTAGCGGGAGGGGGTATGAGCAGTTCTTC. As protein: CASSLAPSGRGYEQFF. The chain uses TRBV11-2 and TRBJ2-1, with 12 bases fitting TRBD2. J was trimmed by 8 bases and V by 1 base; bases with no gene match: 6. Germline V gene lookup returns CDR1 SGHAT and CDR2 FQNNGV. The CDR3 is 16 amino acids.